Each of the 4 T cell receptor beta chains below was sequenced from the same sample in a study of CD8 T cells in ankylosing spondylitis. TCRdb recomputed calls from the 5' RACE reads with MiXCR, one row per CDR3 protein. This table has just over 150,000 distinct CDR3 sequences, 15% to 20% appearing once. Material: blood, either unsorted or a sorted T cell fraction (not recorded which). These receptors came from a male donor with ankylosing spondylitis or in good health (not recorded which).

In this sample, this clonotype turned up many times. The chain has TRBV20-1 and TRBJ2-3; TRBD2 agrees at 10 bases. V lost 3 bases and J lost 5; bases outside the gene matches: 5. The CDR3 loop spans 14 amino acids. CDR1 and CDR2 (germline): DFQATT, SNEGSKA (reference sequence). The CDR3 nucleotides are TGCAGTGCTAGGTGGCTAGCGGGAGTAGATACGCAGTATTTT. It specifies CSARWLAGVDTQYF.

The V call is TRBV6-2 or TRBV6-3, the J call TRBJ2-5; 7 bases agree with TRBD2. The germline gives CDR1 MNHEY, CDR2 SVGEGT. The CDR3 is 17 amino acids. V lost 6 bases, J lost 2 bases, and 15 bases stayed unmatched. Written as DNA, the CDR3 is TGTGCCAGCAGAGCGACTAGCAATCTCCCCACACAAGAGACCCAGTACTTC. It is translated as CASRATSNLPTQETQYF.

This clonotype was seen at least ten times. This chain links TRBV28 with TRBJ2-7; 15 bases map to TRBD2. There are 15 residues in the CDR3. CDR1 is MDHEN, CDR2 SYDVKM, per germline. The junction had 5 bases not matched to a gene; V was cut back by 5 bases and J by 6 bases. CDR3 loop: CASSQGTSGRLEQYF. The DNA of the CDR3 is TGTGCCAGCAGTCAAGGGACTAGCGGGAGGCTCGAGCAGTACTTC.

The sample holds many counts of this clonotype. The chain has TRBV11-3 and TRBJ2-1; 9 bases are a match to TRBD1. The CDR3 is 16 residues long. Germline loops: CDR1 SGHNT, CDR2 YENEEA. J lost 4 bases, V lost 0 bases, and 4 bases had no gene match. DNA for the CDR3: TGTGCCAGCAGCTTAGATGGGACAGGGCTGTACAATGAGCAGTTCTTC. This codes for CASSLDGTGLYNEQFF.